This T cell receptor beta chain emerged from a study of Ad26.COV2.S vaccination and SARS-CoV-2 variants. Only in-frame clones appear in the TCRdb table, and some are missing; sequencing was by immunoSEQ multiplex PCR. This table has around 450,000 clones, 89% appearing once. The CDR3 covers 14 residues. V was shortened by 1 base and J by 5 bases, with 11 bases between the two germline ends. Germline-derived CDR1 and CDR2 are SEHNR and FQNEAQ (reference sequence). As to treatment: around 19 received Ad26.COV2.S at low or high dose, single or two shots; about 5 received placebo; per-sample allocation not given. The study sampled participants on day 63 after the first vaccine or placebo injection. An 18-55-year-old adult in Boston served as donor.

The chain employs TRBV7-9 and TRBJ1-2, with D possibly matching TRBD1 (5 bases). The receptor was isolated from a person aged 18 to 59 who received the Ad26.COV2.S COVID-19 vaccine or a placebo. The sample here was peripheral blood, taken in a trial of Ad26.COV2.S vaccine versus placebo. This chain's CDR3 is CASSLGTGRYGYTF. For the CDR3, the DNA is TGTGCCAGCAGCTTAGGTACAGGAAGATATGGCTACACCTTC.